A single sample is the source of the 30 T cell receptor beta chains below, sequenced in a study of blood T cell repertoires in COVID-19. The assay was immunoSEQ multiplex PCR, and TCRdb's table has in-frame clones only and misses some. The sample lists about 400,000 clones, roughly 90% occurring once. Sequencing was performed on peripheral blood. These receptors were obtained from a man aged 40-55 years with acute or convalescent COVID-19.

For the CDR3, the DNA is TGTGCCAGCAGCCAAGGCCCTGCGGGGAATTCCTACAATGAGCAGTTCTTC. The encoded protein is CASSQGPAGNSYNEQFF. The rearrangement links TRBV3-1 (or the pseudogene TRBV3-2) to TRBJ2-1; D possibly corresponds to TRBD2 (6 bases). Trimming pared 1 base from V and 1 base from J, leaving 14 bases between. CDR1 and CDR2 from the germline V gene are LGHDT and YNNKEL (reference sequence). CDR3 size: 17 residues.

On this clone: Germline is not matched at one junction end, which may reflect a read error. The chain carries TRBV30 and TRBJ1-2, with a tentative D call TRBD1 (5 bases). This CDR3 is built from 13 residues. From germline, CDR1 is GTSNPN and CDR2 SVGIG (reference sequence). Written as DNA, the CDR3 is TGTGCCTGGAGGCATGGGGGGGTCTATAGCTACACCTTC. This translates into CAWRHGGVYSYTF.

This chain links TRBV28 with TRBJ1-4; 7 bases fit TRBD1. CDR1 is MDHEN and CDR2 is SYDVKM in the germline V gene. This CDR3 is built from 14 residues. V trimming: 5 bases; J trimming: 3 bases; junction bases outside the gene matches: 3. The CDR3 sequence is CASSLGQPNEKLFF. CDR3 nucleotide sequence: TGTGCCAGCAGTCTGGGACAGCCTAATGAAAAACTGTTTTTT.

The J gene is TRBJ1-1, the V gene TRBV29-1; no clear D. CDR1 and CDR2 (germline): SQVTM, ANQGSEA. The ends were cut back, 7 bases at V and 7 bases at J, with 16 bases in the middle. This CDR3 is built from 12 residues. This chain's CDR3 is CSASRELGEAFF. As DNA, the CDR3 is TGCAGCGCCTCCAGAGAACTAGGTGAAGCTTTCTTT.

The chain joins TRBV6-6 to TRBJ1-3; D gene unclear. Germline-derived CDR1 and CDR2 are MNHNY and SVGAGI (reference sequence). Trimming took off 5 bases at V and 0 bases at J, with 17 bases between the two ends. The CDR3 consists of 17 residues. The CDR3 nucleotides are TGTGCCAGCAGTCCCCCTCCGGGGAGGAGCTCTGGAAACACCATATATTTT. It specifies CASSPPPGRSSGNTIYF.

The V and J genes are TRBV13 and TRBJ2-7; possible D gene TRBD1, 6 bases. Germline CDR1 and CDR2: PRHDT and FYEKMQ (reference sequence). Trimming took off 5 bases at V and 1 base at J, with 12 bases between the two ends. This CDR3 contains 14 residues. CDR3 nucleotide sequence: TGTGCCAGCAGCACCCAGGGACAATCCTACGAGCAGTACTTC. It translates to CASSTQGQSYEQYF. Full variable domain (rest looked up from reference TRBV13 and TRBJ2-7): AAGVIQSPRHLIKEKRETATLKCYPIPRHDTVYWYQQGPGQDPQFLISFYEKMQSDKGSIPDRFSAQQFSDYHSELNMSSLELGDSALYFCASSTQGQSYEQYFGPGTRLTVT.

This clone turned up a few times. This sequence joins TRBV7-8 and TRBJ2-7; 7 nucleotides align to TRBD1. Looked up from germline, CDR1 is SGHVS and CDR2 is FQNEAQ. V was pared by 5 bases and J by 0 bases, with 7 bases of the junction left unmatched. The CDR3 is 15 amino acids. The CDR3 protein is CASSMRQGPSYEQYF. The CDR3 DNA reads TGTGCCAGCAGCATGAGACAGGGTCCCTCCTACGAGCAGTACTTC.

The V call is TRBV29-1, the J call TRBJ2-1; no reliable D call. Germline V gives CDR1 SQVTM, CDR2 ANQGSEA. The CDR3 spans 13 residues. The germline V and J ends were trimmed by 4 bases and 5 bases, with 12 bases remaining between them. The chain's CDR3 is CSVATTTNNEQFF. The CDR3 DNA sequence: TGCAGCGTTGCTACTACAACAAACAATGAGCAGTTCTTC.

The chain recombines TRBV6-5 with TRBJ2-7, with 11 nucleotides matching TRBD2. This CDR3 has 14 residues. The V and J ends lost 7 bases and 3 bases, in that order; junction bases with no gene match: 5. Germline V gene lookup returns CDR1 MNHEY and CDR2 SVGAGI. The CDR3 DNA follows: TGTGCCAGCACCCCTAGCGGGGGGTTCTACGAGCAGTACTTC. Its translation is CASTPSGGFYEQYF.

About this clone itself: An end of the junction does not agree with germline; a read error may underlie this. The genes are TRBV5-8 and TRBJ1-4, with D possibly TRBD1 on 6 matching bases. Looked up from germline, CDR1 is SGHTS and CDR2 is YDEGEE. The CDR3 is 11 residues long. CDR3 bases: TGTGCCAGCAGCTTTCCAGGGGATAGGGTTTTT. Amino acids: CASSFPGDRVF.

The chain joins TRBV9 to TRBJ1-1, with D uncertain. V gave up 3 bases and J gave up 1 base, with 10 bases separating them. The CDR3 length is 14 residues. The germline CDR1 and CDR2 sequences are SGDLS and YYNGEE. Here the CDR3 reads CASSATTWNTEAFF. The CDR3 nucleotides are TGTGCCAGCAGCGCCACGACTTGGAACACTGAAGCTTTCTTT.

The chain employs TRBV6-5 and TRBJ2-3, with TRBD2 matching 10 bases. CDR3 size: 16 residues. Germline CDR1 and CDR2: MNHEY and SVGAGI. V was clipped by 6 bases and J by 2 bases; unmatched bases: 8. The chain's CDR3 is CASSYSGRGPTDTQYF. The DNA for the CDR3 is TGTGCCAGCAGCTACAGCGGGAGGGGCCCCACAGATACGCAGTATTTT.

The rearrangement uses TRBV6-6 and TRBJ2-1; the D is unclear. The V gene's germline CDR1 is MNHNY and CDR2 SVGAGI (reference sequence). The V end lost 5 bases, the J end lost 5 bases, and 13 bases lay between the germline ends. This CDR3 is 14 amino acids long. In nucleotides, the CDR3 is TGTGCCAGCAGTCGCCACGAGTCCGACAATGAGCAGTTCTTC. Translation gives CASSRHESDNEQFF.

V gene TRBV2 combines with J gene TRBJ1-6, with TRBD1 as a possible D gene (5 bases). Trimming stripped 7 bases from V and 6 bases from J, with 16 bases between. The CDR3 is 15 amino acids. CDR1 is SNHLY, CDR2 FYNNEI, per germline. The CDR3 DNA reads TGTGCCAGCACCGATAGGATCAGGGTTAATTCACCCCTCCACTTT. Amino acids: CASTDRIRVNSPLHF.

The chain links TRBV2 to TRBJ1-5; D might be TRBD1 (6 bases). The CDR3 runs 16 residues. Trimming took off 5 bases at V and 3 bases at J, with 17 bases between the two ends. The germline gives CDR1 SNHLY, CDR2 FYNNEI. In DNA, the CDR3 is TGTGCCAGCAGTCTCCGGGACACGAATCTCAATCAGCCCCAGCATTTT. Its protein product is CASSLRDTNLNQPQHF.

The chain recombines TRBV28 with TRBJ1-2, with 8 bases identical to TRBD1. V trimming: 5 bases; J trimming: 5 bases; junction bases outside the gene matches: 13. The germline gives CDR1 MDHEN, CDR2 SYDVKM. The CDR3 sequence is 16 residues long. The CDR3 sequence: CASSPRNGQGGYGYTF. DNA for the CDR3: TGTGCCAGCAGTCCACGGAACGGACAGGGAGGATATGGCTACACCTTC.

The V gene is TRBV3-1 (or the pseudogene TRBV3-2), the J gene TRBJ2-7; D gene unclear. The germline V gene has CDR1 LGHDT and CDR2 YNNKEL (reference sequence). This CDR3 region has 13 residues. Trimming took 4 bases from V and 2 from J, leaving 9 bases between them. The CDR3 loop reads CASSPQVPYEQYF. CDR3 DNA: TGTGCCAGCAGCCCCCAGGTCCCCTACGAGCAGTACTTC.

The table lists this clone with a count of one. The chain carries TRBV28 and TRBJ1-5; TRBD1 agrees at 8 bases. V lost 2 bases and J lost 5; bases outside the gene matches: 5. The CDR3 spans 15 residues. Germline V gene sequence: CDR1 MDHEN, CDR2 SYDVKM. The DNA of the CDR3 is TGTGCCAGCAGTTTAGCAGGGGGCGCAGATCAGCCCCAGCATTTT. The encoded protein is CASSLAGGADQPQHF.

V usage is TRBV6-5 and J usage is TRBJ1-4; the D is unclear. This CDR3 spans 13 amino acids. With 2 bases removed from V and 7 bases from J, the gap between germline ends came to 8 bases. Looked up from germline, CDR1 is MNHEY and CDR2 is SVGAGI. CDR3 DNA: TGTGCCAGCAGTTACGCCCTCGGTGAAAAACTGTTTTTT. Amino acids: CASSYALGEKLFF.

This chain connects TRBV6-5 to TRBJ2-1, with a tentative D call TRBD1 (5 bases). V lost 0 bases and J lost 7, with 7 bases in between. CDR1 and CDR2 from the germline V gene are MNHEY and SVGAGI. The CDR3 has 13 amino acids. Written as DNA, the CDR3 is TGTGCCAGCAGTTACTCACAGGTTAATGAGCAGTTCTTC. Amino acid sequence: CASSYSQVNEQFF.

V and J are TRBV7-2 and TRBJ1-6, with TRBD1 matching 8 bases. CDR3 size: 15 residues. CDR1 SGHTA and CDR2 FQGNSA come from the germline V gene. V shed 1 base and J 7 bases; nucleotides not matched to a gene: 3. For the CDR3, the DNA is TGTGCCAGCAGCTTAGGGGACAGGAGAAATTCACCCCTCCACTTT. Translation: CASSLGDRRNSPLHF.

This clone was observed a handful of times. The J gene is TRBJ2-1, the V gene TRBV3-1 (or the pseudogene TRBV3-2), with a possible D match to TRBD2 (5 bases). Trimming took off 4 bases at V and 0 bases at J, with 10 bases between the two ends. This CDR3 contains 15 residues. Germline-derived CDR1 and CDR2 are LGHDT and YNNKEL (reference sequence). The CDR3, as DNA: TGTGCCAGCAGCCCAACTAGGAACTCCTACAATGAGCAGTTCTTC. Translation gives CASSPTRNSYNEQFF.

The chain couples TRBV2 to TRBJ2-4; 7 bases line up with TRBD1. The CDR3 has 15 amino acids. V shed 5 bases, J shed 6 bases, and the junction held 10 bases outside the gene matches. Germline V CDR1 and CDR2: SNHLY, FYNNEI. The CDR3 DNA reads TGTGCCAGCAGTTCTGACAGGGAGTTGGGAAACATTCAGTACTTC. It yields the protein CASSSDRELGNIQYF.

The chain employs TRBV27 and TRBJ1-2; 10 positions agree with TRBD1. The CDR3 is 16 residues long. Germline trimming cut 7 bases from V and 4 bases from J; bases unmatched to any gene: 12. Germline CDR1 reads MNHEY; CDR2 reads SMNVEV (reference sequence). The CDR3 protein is CASIPSWGTGVYGYTF. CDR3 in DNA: TGTGCCAGCATCCCCTCATGGGGGACAGGGGTCTATGGCTACACCTTC.

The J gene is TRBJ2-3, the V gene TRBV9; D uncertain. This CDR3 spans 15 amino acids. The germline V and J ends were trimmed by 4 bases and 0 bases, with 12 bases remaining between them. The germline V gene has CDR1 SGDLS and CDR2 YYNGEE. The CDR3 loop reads CASSQFSGSTDTQYF. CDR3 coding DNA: TGTGCCAGCAGCCAGTTCTCGGGTAGCACAGATACGCAGTATTTT.

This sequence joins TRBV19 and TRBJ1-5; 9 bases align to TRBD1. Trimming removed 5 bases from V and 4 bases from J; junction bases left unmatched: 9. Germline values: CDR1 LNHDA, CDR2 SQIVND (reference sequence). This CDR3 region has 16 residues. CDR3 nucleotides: TGTGCCAGTAGTCCAGGGACAGGGAGGTCGAATCAGCCCCAGCATTTT. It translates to CASSPGTGRSNQPQHF.

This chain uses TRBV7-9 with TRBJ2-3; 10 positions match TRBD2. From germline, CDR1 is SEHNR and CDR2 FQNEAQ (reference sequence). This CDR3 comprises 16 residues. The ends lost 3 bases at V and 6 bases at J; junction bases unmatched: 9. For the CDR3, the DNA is TGTGCCAGCAGCTTGGTGATAGCGGGAGGTCTGGATACGCAGTATTTT. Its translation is CASSLVIAGGLDTQYF.

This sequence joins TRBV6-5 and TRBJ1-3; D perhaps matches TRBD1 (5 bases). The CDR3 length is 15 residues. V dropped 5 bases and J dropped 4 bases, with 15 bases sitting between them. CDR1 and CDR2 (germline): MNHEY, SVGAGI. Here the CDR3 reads CASSRAGGVGNTIYF. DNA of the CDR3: TGTGCCAGCAGTAGAGCCGGGGGAGTGGGAAACACCATATATTTT.

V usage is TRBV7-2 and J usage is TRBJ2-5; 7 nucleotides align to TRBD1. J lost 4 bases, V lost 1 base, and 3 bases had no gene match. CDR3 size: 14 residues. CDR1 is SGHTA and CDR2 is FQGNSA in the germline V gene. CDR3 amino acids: CASSLGAGGETQYF. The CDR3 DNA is TGTGCCAGCAGCTTAGGCGCAGGGGGAGAGACCCAGTACTTC.

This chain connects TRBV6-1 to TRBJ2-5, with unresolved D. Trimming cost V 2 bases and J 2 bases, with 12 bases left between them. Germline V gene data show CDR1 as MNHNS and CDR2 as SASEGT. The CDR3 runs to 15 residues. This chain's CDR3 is CASSEQAQQQETQYF. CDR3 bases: TGTGCCAGCAGTGAACAGGCTCAGCAACAAGAGACCCAGTACTTC.